These T cell receptor beta chains were read from a single sample in a study of OX40 agonist ivuxolimab in advanced cancers. Libraries were prepared by immunoSEQ multiplex PCR; TCRdb keeps only in-frame clonotypes and omits some of them. The top ten hold around 14% of the sample, which has some 45,000 clones, roughly 86% seen once. This material consisted of CD4+ or CD8+ T cells sorted from blood, taken in a trial of the OX40 agonist ivuxolimab. The origin of the receptors is an adult with an advanced solid tumor such as melanoma, head and neck, liver or kidney cancer. Each CDR3 is given with its conserved first and last residue. The order of the fields is V gene, D gene, J gene, clone size, CDR3 protein, CDR3 DNA. A D gene is named only where the DNA matches it firmly. For some rows the clone size is stated as once, few or many, or as a class when expanded; others skip it.

v_gene: TRBV7-8; d_gene: NA; j_gene: TRBJ1-2; abundance: NA; CDR3aa: CASSFPAWSYTF; CDR3nt: TGTGCCAGCAGCTTCCCAGCGTGGAGCTACACCTTC
v_gene: TRBV4-1; d_gene: TRBD2; j_gene: TRBJ2-1; abundance: NA; CDR3aa: CASSPSGGMNNEQFF; CDR3nt: TGCGCCAGCAGCCCGAGCGGGGGGATGAACAATGAGCAGTTCTTC
v_gene: TRBV28; d_gene: NA; j_gene: TRBJ1-1; abundance: NA; CDR3aa: CASSPTGITEAFF; CDR3nt: TGTGCCAGCAGCCCAACAGGGATCACTGAAGCTTTCTTT
v_gene: TRBV5-4; d_gene: NA; j_gene: TRBJ2-7; abundance: NA; CDR3aa: CASSSGVGTTYEQYF; CDR3nt: TGTGCCAGCAGCTCGGGCGTGGGGACAACTTACGAGCAGTACTTC
v_gene: TRBV27; d_gene: NA; j_gene: TRBJ1-1; abundance: NA; CDR3aa: CASSLGGSTEAFF; CDR3nt: TGTGCCAGCAGTTTAGGGGGGAGTACTGAAGCTTTCTTT
v_gene: TRBV6-6; d_gene: NA; j_gene: TRBJ2-5; abundance: once; CDR3aa: CASSYGLGSVGETQYF; CDR3nt: TGTGCCAGCAGTTATGGTTTAGGTAGCGTGGGGGAGACCCAGTACTTC
v_gene: TRBV5-1; d_gene: NA; j_gene: TRBJ1-2; abundance: NA; CDR3aa: CASSFQGREKGYTF; CDR3nt: TGCGCCAGCAGCTTCCAGGGCAGGGAGAAAGGCTACACCTTC
v_gene: TRBV19; d_gene: NA; j_gene: TRBJ2-1; abundance: NA; CDR3aa: CASSIYVDYNEQFF; CDR3nt: TGTGCCAGTAGTATATATGTTGACTACAATGAGCAGTTCTTC
v_gene: TRBV27; d_gene: TRBD1; j_gene: TRBJ1-5; abundance: NA; CDR3aa: CASSIRTGDQPQHF; CDR3nt: TGTGCCAGCAGTATTCGGACAGGGGATCAGCCCCAGCATTTT
v_gene: TRBV11-2; d_gene: NA; j_gene: TRBJ1-1; abundance: NA; CDR3aa: CASSLGWGEAFF; CDR3nt: TGTGCCAGCAGCTTAGGTTGGGGTGAAGCTTTCTTT
v_gene: TRBV15; d_gene: TRBD1; j_gene: TRBJ1-1; abundance: once; CDR3aa: CATSKGQEKAFF; CDR3nt: TGTGCCACCAGCAAAGGACAGGAAAAAGCTTTCTTT
v_gene: TRBV11-2; d_gene: NA; j_gene: TRBJ1-1; abundance: NA; CDR3aa: CASSLDSAGFTEAFF; CDR3nt: TGTGCCAGCAGCTTAGATTCGGCGGGTTTCACTGAAGCTTTCTTT
v_gene: TRBV28; d_gene: NA; j_gene: TRBJ2-1; abundance: NA; CDR3aa: CASSVVDNEQFF; CDR3nt: TGTGCCAGCAGTGTCGTTGACAATGAGCAGTTCTTC
v_gene: TRBV2; d_gene: TRBD1; j_gene: TRBJ2-1; abundance: NA; CDR3aa: CASKTAGGNEQFF; CDR3nt: TGTGCCAGCAAAACCGCAGGGGGCAATGAGCAGTTCTTC
v_gene: TRBV6-9; d_gene: NA; j_gene: TRBJ1-1; abundance: NA; CDR3aa: CASMKNTEAFF; CDR3nt: TGTGCCAGCATGAAGAACACTGAAGCTTTCTTT
v_gene: TRBV7-2; d_gene: NA; j_gene: TRBJ1-1; abundance: NA; CDR3aa: CASSLSAGTEAFF; CDR3nt: TGTGCCAGCAGCTTATCGGCAGGTACTGAAGCTTTCTTT
v_gene: TRBV7-6; d_gene: NA; j_gene: TRBJ1-5; abundance: NA; CDR3aa: CASSSSLRGHNQPQHF; CDR3nt: TGTGCCAGCAGCTCTAGCTTGCGGGGGCATAATCAGCCCCAGCATTTT
v_gene: TRBV27; d_gene: TRBD2; j_gene: TRBJ2-7; abundance: NA; CDR3aa: CASSLGSGSYEQYF; CDR3nt: TGTGCCAGCAGTTTAGGTAGCGGGAGTTACGAGCAGTACTTC
v_gene: TRBV2; d_gene: NA; j_gene: TRBJ2-3; abundance: NA; CDR3aa: CATQGARGLTDTQYF; CDR3nt: TGTGCCACCCAGGGGGCGCGGGGGCTCACAGATACGCAGTATTTT
v_gene: TRBV11-2; d_gene: TRBD2; j_gene: TRBJ2-1; abundance: once; CDR3aa: CASSLDPGGAYYNEQFF; CDR3nt: TGTGCCAGCAGCTTAGATCCCGGGGGGGCTTATTACAATGAGCAGTTCTTC
v_gene: TRBV28; d_gene: NA; j_gene: TRBJ1-1; abundance: NA; CDR3aa: CASSREGGLNTEAFF; CDR3nt: TGTGCCAGCAGTCGCGAGGGGGGGTTGAACACTGAAGCTTTCTTT
v_gene: TRBV7-9; d_gene: NA; j_gene: TRBJ1-5; abundance: NA; CDR3aa: CASSLEGQSQPQHF; CDR3nt: TGTGCCAGCAGCTTAGAGGGGCAGAGTCAGCCCCAGCATTTT
v_gene: TRBV7-7; d_gene: NA; j_gene: TRBJ2-5; abundance: NA; CDR3aa: CASSLRGGNQETQYF; CDR3nt: TGTGCCAGCAGTCTTCGCGGAGGGAACCAAGAGACCCAGTACTTC
v_gene: TRBV6-7; d_gene: NA; j_gene: TRBJ1-6; abundance: NA; CDR3aa: CASSDRPGPYNSPLHF; CDR3nt: TGTGCCAGCAGTGACCGGCCAGGGCCCTATAATTCACCCCTCCACTTT
v_gene: TRBV29-1; d_gene: NA; j_gene: TRBJ1-4; abundance: NA; CDR3aa: CSVGGTRDEKLFF; CDR3nt: TGCAGCGTTGGGGGTACAAGAGATGAAAAACTGTTTTTT
v_gene: TRBV10-2; d_gene: NA; j_gene: TRBJ2-3; abundance: NA; CDR3aa: CASSDGGSTDTQYF; CDR3nt: TGCGCCAGCAGTGATGGCGGAAGCACAGATACGCAGTATTTT
v_gene: TRBV7-9; d_gene: NA; j_gene: TRBJ1-1; abundance: NA; CDR3aa: CASSPGGGPEAFF; CDR3nt: TGTGCCAGCAGCCCCGGGGGGGGGCCTGAAGCTTTCTTT
v_gene: TRBV7-9; d_gene: TRBD1; j_gene: TRBJ2-6; abundance: NA; CDR3aa: CASSMPGQRSRGANVLTF; CDR3nt: TGTGCCAGCAGCATGCCGGGACAGCGTTCGAGGGGGGCCAACGTCCTGACTTTC
v_gene: TRBV19; d_gene: NA; j_gene: TRBJ2-6; abundance: once; CDR3aa: CASIERGSGANVLTF; CDR3nt: TGTGCCAGTATCGAGAGGGGCTCTGGGGCCAACGTCCTGACTTTC
v_gene: TRBV5-8; d_gene: NA; j_gene: TRBJ1-4; abundance: NA; CDR3aa: CASSLGQGLEKLFF; CDR3nt: TGTGCCAGCAGCTTGGGGCAGGGGCTTGAAAAACTGTTTTTT
v_gene: TRBV11-2; d_gene: NA; j_gene: TRBJ1-2; abundance: NA; CDR3aa: CASSFPESNYGYTF; CDR3nt: TGTGCCAGCAGCTTCCCTGAATCTAACTATGGCTACACCTTC
v_gene: TRBV4-1; d_gene: NA; j_gene: TRBJ1-2; abundance: NA; CDR3aa: CASSVRDGTKGYTF; CDR3nt: TGCGCCAGCAGCGTCCGGGACGGGACGAAGGGCTACACCTTC
v_gene: TRBV2; d_gene: NA; j_gene: TRBJ1-5; abundance: NA; CDR3aa: CASSDLAGGDQPQHF; CDR3nt: TGTGCCAGCAGTGACCTGGCGGGGGGCGATCAGCCCCAGCATTTT
v_gene: TRBV9; d_gene: TRBD1; j_gene: TRBJ2-7; abundance: NA; CDR3aa: CASSSGQGNEQYF; CDR3nt: TGTGCCAGCAGCTCGGGACAGGGGAACGAGCAGTACTTC
v_gene: TRBV9; d_gene: TRBD1; j_gene: TRBJ2-7; abundance: NA; CDR3aa: CASSVGQGVYEQYF; CDR3nt: TGTGCCAGCAGCGTAGGACAGGGGGTATACGAGCAGTACTTC
v_gene: TRBV5-6; d_gene: NA; j_gene: TRBJ2-6; abundance: NA; CDR3aa: CASSPGWGANVLTF; CDR3nt: TGTGCCAGCAGCCCGGGGTGGGGGGCCAACGTCCTGACTTTC
v_gene: TRBV11-2; d_gene: TRBD2; j_gene: TRBJ2-3; abundance: NA; CDR3aa: CASSPGLAGYTDTQYF; CDR3nt: TGTGCCAGCAGCCCGGGACTAGCGGGATACACAGATACGCAGTATTTT
v_gene: TRBV11-2; d_gene: NA; j_gene: TRBJ2-2; abundance: once; CDR3aa: CASSPDTGELFF; CDR3nt: TGTGCCAGCAGCCCCGACACCGGGGAGCTGTTTTTT
v_gene: TRBV11-2; d_gene: TRBD2; j_gene: TRBJ2-1; abundance: once; CDR3aa: CASSLDSWRGGIVEQFF; CDR3nt: TGTGCCAGCAGCTTAGATAGTTGGCGGGGGGGCATTGTTGAGCAGTTCTTC
v_gene: TRBV11-2; d_gene: TRBD2; j_gene: TRBJ2-2; abundance: once; CDR3aa: CASSPDASGSTSGELFF; CDR3nt: TGTGCCAGCAGCCCGGACGCTAGCGGGAGTACGTCCGGGGAGCTGTTTTTT
v_gene: TRBV10-3; d_gene: NA; j_gene: TRBJ1-1; abundance: few; CDR3aa: CAIKEDTSATEAFF; CDR3nt: TGTGCCATCAAAGAAGACACTTCGGCCACTGAAGCTTTCTTT
v_gene: TRBV7-6; d_gene: NA; j_gene: TRBJ1-3; abundance: NA; CDR3aa: CASSQGLGGTQGGNTIYF; CDR3nt: TGTGCCAGCAGCCAGGGGCTCGGGGGGACGCAAGGGGGTAACACCATATATTTT
v_gene: TRBV27; d_gene: TRBD1; j_gene: TRBJ1-4; abundance: NA; CDR3aa: CASSNTGGGSIEKLFF; CDR3nt: TGTGCCAGCAGTAACACAGGGGGCGGATCAATTGAAAAACTGTTTTTT
v_gene: TRBV7-2; d_gene: NA; j_gene: TRBJ1-1; abundance: NA; CDR3aa: CASSLGGPEAFF; CDR3nt: TGTGCCAGCAGCTTAGGAGGGCCTGAAGCTTTCTTT
v_gene: TRBV5-4; d_gene: NA; j_gene: TRBJ2-5; abundance: NA; CDR3aa: CASSLWQLETQYF; CDR3nt: TGTGCCAGCAGCTTGTGGCAGCTTGAGACCCAGTACTTC
v_gene: TRBV28; d_gene: TRBD2; j_gene: TRBJ2-2; abundance: NA; CDR3aa: CASSLGSGLNTGELFF; CDR3nt: TGTGCCAGCAGTTTAGGTAGCGGGTTGAACACCGGGGAGCTGTTTTTT
v_gene: TRBV28; d_gene: NA; j_gene: TRBJ1-1; abundance: NA; CDR3aa: CASPRGELAFF; CDR3nt: TGTGCCAGCCCAAGGGGGGAGTTGGCTTTCTTT
v_gene: TRBV6-1; d_gene: NA; j_gene: TRBJ1-2; abundance: NA; CDR3aa: CASSGFYQTTNYGYTF; CDR3nt: TGTGCCAGCAGTGGGTTCTACCAGACAACTAACTATGGCTACACCTTC